The clone carrying this T cell receptor (beta chain) was recorded many times. The antigen remains undetermined. With V trimmed by 5 bases and J by 4 bases, 3 bases remained unmatched. This CDR3 has 15 residues. Germline CDR1 is MDHEN and CDR2 is SYDVKM. This entry comes from a study of Graves' ophthalmopathy and Graves' hyperthyroidism. The sequenced template was RNA, covering the TCR beta CDR3 region. RT-PCR with HTBI primers came first, then second-round multiplex PCR. TCRdb passed the multiplex PCR reads through MiXCR, listing each CDR3 protein once. The sample holds some 350,000 distinct CDR3 sequences, roughly a sixth seen once. Other autoimmune disease, uncontrolled infection, pregnancy and lactation led to exclusion. From fresh peripheral blood, 10 ml in volume, the PBMCs were obtained. General observations from the study: Using 13 signatures, a model distinguished ophthalmopathy from stable hyperthyroidism, reaching more than 85% sensitivity and 65% to 84% specificity. Blood contained most expanded thyroid clonotypes exceeding 0.001 frequency.

The clonotype comes from an adult woman with stable Graves' hyperthyroidism. The specimen was peripheral blood. The chain employs TRBV28 and TRBJ2-5; 14 bases fit TRBD2. For the CDR3, the DNA is TGTGCCAGCAGTCCCGGACTAGCGGGAGGAGAGACCCAGTACTTC. It codes for CASSPGLAGGETQYF.